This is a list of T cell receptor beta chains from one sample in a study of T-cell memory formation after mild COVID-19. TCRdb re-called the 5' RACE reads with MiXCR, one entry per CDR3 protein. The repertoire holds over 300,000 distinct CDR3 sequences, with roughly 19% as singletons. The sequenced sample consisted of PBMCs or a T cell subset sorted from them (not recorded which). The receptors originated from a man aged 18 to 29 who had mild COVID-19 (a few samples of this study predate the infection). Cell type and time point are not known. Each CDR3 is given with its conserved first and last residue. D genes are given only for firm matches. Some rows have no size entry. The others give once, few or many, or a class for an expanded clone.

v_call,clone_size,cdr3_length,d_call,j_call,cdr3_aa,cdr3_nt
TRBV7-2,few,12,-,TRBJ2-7,CASSPDYGEQYF,TGTGCCAGCAGCCCGGACTACGGCGAGCAGTACTTC
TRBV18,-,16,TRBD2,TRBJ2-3,CASSPNSGGATDTQYF,TGTGCCAGCTCACCAAATAGCGGGGGGGCCACAGATACGCAGTATTTT
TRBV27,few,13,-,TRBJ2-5,CASSLTVGETQYF,TGTGCCAGCAGTCTTACTGTGGGGGAGACCCAGTACTTC
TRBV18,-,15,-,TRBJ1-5,CASSAPGRDNQPQHF,TGTGCCAGCTCCGCCCCGGGCAGAGATAATCAGCCCCAGCATTTT
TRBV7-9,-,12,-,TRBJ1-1,CASSSRQDRAFF,TGTGCCAGCAGTTCCCGACAGGATCGAGCTTTCTTT
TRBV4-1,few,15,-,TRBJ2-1,CASSQDAARGNEQFF,TGCGCCAGCAGCCAAGACGCTGCTCGTGGCAATGAGCAGTTCTTC
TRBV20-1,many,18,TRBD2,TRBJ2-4,CSAASLAGGSGTKNIQYF,TGCAGTGCGGCATCTCTAGCGGGGGGAAGTGGGACCAAAAACATTCAGTACTTC
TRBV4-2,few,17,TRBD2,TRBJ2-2,CASSQEPGLAGTGELFF,TGTGCCAGCAGCCAAGAGCCGGGACTAGCGGGCACCGGGGAGCTGTTTTTT
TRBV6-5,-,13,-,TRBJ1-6,CASAWGLNSPLHF,TGTGCCAGTGCATGGGGACTAAATTCACCCCTCCACTTT
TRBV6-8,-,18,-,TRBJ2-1,CASSTTGVSASGYNEQFF,TGTGCCAGCAGTACGACAGGGGTTTCGGCTAGCGGGTACAATGAGCAGTTCTTC
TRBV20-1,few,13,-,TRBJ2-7,CSARSSFGGEQYF,TGCAGTGCTAGAAGTTCTTTTGGTGGGGAGCAGTACTTC
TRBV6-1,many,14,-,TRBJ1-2,CASSEALGDSGYTF,TGTGCCAGCAGTGAAGCGCTCGGGGATTCTGGCTACACCTTC
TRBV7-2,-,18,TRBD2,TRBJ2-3,CASSKGTSGGPSTDTQYF,TGTGCCAGCAGCAAAGGGACTAGCGGGGGGCCCAGCACAGATACGCAGTATTTT
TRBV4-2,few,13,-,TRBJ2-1,CASSQEAGNEQFF,TGTGCCAGCAGCCAAGAGGCGGGAAATGAGCAGTTCTTC
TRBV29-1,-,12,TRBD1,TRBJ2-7,CSVAGTGYEQYF,TGCAGCGTAGCCGGGACAGGCTACGAGCAGTACTTC
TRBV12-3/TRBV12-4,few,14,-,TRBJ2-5,CASTHAGAKETQYF,TGTGCCAGCACCCACGCAGGGGCAAAAGAGACCCAGTACTTC
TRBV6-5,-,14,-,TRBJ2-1,CASSYSQGSNEQFF,TGTGCCAGCAGTTACTCTCAGGGTTCCAATGAGCAGTTCTTC
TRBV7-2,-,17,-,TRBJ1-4,CASSLGAGTATNEKLFF,TGTGCCAGCAGCTTAGGTGCCGGGACGGCAACTAATGAAAAACTGTTTTTT
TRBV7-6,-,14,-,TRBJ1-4,CASSDRSTNEKLFF,TGTGCCAGCAGCGACAGGTCAACTAATGAAAAACTGTTTTTT
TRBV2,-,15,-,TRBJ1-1,CASSEAGTPEAEAFF,TGTGCCAGCAGTGAAGCGGGAACCCCCGAAGCCGAAGCTTTCTTT
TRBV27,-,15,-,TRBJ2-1,CASSFRLDPRFEQFF,TGTGCCAGCAGTTTTAGGCTAGACCCTAGATTTGAGCAGTTCTTC
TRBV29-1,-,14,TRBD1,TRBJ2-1,CSVPDRTRGNEQFF,TGCAGCGTCCCGGACAGGACCCGGGGCAATGAGCAGTTCTTC
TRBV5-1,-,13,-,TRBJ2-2,CASSFQDTGELFF,TGCGCCAGCAGCTTTCAGGACACCGGGGAGCTGTTTTTT
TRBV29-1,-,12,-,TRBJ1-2,CSVVGGAYGYTF,TGCAGCGTTGTTGGGGGCGCCTATGGCTACACCTTC
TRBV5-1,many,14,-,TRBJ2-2,CASSLDGNTGELFF,TGCGCCAGCAGCTTAGACGGAAACACCGGGGAGCTGTTTTTT
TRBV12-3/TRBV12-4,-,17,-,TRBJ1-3,CASSFAPGLVTGNTIYF,TGTGCCAGCAGTTTCGCCCCGGGGTTAGTGACTGGAAACACCATATATTTT
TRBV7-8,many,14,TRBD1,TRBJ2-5,CASSDRTGRETQYF,TGTGCCAGCAGCGACCGGACAGGTAGAGAGACCCAGTACTTC
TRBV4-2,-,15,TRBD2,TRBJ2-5,CASSQDGLAQETQYF,TGTGCCAGCAGCCAAGATGGACTAGCCCAAGAGACCCAGTACTTC
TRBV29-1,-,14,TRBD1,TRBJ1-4,CSAWGEGANEKLFF,TGCAGCGCCTGGGGCGAGGGGGCGAACGAAAAACTGTTTTTT
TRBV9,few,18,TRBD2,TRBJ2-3,CASSPPGLAGGLSDTQYF,TGTGCCAGCAGCCCCCCAGGGCTAGCGGGGGGTCTCTCTGATACGCAGTATTTT
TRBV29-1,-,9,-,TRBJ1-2,CSVGRGYTF,TGCAGCGTGGGCCGTGGCTACACCTTC
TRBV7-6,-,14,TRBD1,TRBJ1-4,CASIDRGLREKLFF,TGTGCCAGCATCGACAGGGGGCTGAGGGAAAAACTGTTTTTT
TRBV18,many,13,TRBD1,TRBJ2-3,CASSRTGGDTQYF,TGTGCCAGCTCCCGGACAGGGGGAGATACGCAGTATTTT
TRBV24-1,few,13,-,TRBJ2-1,CATSEAGLDEQFF,TGTGCCACCAGTGAGGCAGGATTAGATGAGCAGTTCTTC
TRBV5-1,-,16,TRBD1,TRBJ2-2,CASSLRGQPNTGELFF,TGCGCCAGCAGCTTGAGGGGACAGCCGAACACCGGGGAGCTGTTTTTT
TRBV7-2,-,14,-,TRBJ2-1,CASRAGASYNEQFF,TGTGCCAGCAGGGCGGGCGCCTCCTACAATGAGCAGTTCTTC
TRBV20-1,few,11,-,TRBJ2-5,CSARGQETQYF,TGCAGTGCGAGGGGTCAAGAGACCCAGTACTTC
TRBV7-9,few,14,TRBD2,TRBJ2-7,CASSYLAAPYEQYF,TGTGCCAGCAGCTACCTAGCGGCCCCCTACGAGCAGTACTTC
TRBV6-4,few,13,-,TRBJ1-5,CASSTGSNQPQHF,TGTGCCAGCAGCACAGGGAGCAATCAGCCCCAGCATTTT
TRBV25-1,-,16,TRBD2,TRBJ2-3,CASSEYLRGTTDTQYF,TGTGCCAGCAGTGAATATTTGCGGGGGACCACAGATACGCAGTATTTT
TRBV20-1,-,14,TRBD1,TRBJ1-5,CSAREQGAYQPQHF,TGCAGTGCTAGAGAACAGGGGGCTTATCAGCCCCAGCATTTT
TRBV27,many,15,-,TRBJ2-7,CASSFSGTLRVEQYF,TGTGCCAGCAGTTTCTCCGGGACCCTCCGGGTGGAGCAGTACTTC
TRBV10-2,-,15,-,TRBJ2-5,CASIQDRPPYRTQYF,TGCGCCAGCATCCAGGACAGACCGCCGTATCGGACCCAGTACTTC
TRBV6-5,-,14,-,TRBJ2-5,CASRSTGREETQYF,TGTGCCAGCAGATCCACAGGGAGAGAAGAGACCCAGTACTTC
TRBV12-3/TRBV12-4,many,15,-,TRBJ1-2,CASSLQGGGNYGYTF,TGTGCCAGCAGCTTGCAAGGGGGGGGAAACTATGGCTACACCTTC